Given below is one T cell receptor beta chain in context. This sample was included in a study of blood T cell repertoires in COVID-19. The wider study: The United States, Italy and Spain provided the acute and convalescent COVID-19 samples. Sources were T cells, B-cell-depleted T cells, or PBMCs; the material itself was cDNA or gDNA.

CDR3 length equals 19 residues. Trimming took 0 bases from V and 0 from J, leaving 18 bases between them. The V gene's germline CDR1 is KGHSH and CDR2 LQKENI. In the original analysis: Reference gene primers were amplified, and this amplification served to estimate nucleated cell counts. Here immunoSEQ multiplex PCR was the method, and the copy in TCRdb shows in-frame clones only, minus some. V and J calls and clone size are copied from that table; D and trimming were computed from the DNA. There are under 150,000 clones in the sample; around 89% occur only once, and roughly a sixth lies in the top ten.

What was sequenced was peripheral blood. This TCR derives from a man aged 50-59 years with active or convalescent COVID-19. The chain uses TRBV18 and TRBJ2-1; D is possibly TRBD2 (6 bases). CDR3 DNA sequence: TGTGCCAGCTCACCACCTAGCGGTCCCCCTCGGAACTCCTACAATGAGCAGTTCTTC. Its translation: CASSPPSGPPRNSYNEQFF.